The clone carrying this T cell receptor beta chain was detected once. The target antigen is unknown. This specimen belongs to a study of cytomegalovirus exposure and HLA in healthy donors. It was with 60 Vbeta and 13 Jbeta primers that the PCR ran. In the authors' workflow: In a later analysis, 60 million to 90 million unique TCR beta chains included roughly 11 million shared by two or more donors. Method: immunoSEQ multiplex PCR; TCRdb's copy keeps in-frame clones and lacks some. That table is the source of V, J and clone size, and D and trimming were worked out from the DNA. The sample has 110,000 or so clones, more than 80% seen once; the top ten hold about 1.8%. The study sampled nominally healthy donors, though unrecorded immune exposures were likely. CDR1 is SGHNT, CDR2 YYREEE, per germline (reference sequence). The CDR3 totals 13 residues. Trimming took off 0 bases at V and 4 bases at J, with 7 bases between the two ends.

Overall study results and limits: Earlier analysis looked at TCR beta V segments, and most were productive about 87% or about 30% of the time.

The chain uses TRBV5-4 and TRBJ1-2; D is undetermined. The sequenced material came from PBMCs. This TCR derives from a man aged 35-49 years in good health and CMV-seronegative. CDR3 sequence: CASSLAPLYGYTF. The CDR3 DNA sequence: TGTGCCAGCAGCTTGGCCCCCCTCTATGGCTACACCTTC.